This T cell receptor beta chain was sequenced in a study of blood T cell repertoires in COVID-19. Symptom resolution, clearance, or two negative PCRs marked the recovered donors of Cohort 3. The CDR3 length is 14 residues. Between the trimmed V and J ends, which lost 3 bases and 4 bases, there was a span of 10 bases. Germline lookup yields CDR1 SEHNR and CDR2 FQNEAQ (reference sequence). Method: immunoSEQ multiplex PCR; TCRdb's copy keeps in-frame clones and lacks some. The sample lists 250,000 to 350,000 clones, 85% to 90% occurring once. The TCR sequence derives from a woman younger than 30 who had recovered from COVID-19. Sequencing was performed on PBMCs or T cells enriched from blood (not recorded which). This chain connects TRBV7-9 to TRBJ1-5, with D unclear. The CDR3 DNA reads TGTGCCAGCAGCTTTGAACGGGGTAATCAGCCCCAGCATTTT. Translated, it gives CASSFERGNQPQHF.